This TCR beta chain stems from a study of shared clonotypes between healthy human individuals. Trimming cost V 0 bases and J 11 bases, with 5 bases left between them. This CDR3 comprises 12 residues. Germline V CDR1 and CDR2: SEHNR, FQNEAQ (reference sequence). Assay: immunoSEQ multiplex PCR; the TCRdb copy retains only in-frame clones and omits some. The data show around 510,000 clones, about 96% seen once. The V call is TRBV7-9, the J call TRBJ1-6; D gene uncertain. The receptor's source is a woman aged 25 to 39 in good health. Material: naive CD4+ T cells sorted from blood. The subset: CD45RA+ positively selected. The CDR3 DNA follows: TGTGCCAGCAGCTTAGCGACTCCACCCCTCCACTTT. This encodes CASSLATPPLHF. Full variable domain (missing parts from reference TRBV7-9 and TRBJ1-6): DTGVSQNPRHKITKRGQNVTFRCDPISEHNRLYWYRQTLGQGPEFLTYFQNEAQLEKSRLLSDRFSAERPKGSFSTLEIQRTEQGDSAMYLCASSLATPPLHFGNGTRLTVT.